The present T cell receptor beta chain was sequenced within a study of early T cells in non-severe SARS-CoV-2 infection. CDR1 MDHEN and CDR2 SYDVKM come from the germline V gene. The CDR3 spans 12 residues. The V end lost 7 bases, the J end lost 5 bases, and 11 bases lay between the germline ends. TCRdb itself ran the 5' RACE reads through MiXCR, one entry per CDR3 protein. This table has more than 90,000 distinct CDR3 sequences, 13% appearing once. The receptor's source is an adult who was a healthcare worker with PCR-confirmed SARS-CoV-2 infection or an uninfected control (not recorded which). This chain links TRBV28 with TRBJ1-1; D perhaps matches TRBD1 (5 bases). What was sequenced was whole blood. In DNA, the CDR3 is TGTGCCAGCACTCAGGGAAGTACTGAAGCTTTCTTT. Its protein is CASTQGSTEAFF.